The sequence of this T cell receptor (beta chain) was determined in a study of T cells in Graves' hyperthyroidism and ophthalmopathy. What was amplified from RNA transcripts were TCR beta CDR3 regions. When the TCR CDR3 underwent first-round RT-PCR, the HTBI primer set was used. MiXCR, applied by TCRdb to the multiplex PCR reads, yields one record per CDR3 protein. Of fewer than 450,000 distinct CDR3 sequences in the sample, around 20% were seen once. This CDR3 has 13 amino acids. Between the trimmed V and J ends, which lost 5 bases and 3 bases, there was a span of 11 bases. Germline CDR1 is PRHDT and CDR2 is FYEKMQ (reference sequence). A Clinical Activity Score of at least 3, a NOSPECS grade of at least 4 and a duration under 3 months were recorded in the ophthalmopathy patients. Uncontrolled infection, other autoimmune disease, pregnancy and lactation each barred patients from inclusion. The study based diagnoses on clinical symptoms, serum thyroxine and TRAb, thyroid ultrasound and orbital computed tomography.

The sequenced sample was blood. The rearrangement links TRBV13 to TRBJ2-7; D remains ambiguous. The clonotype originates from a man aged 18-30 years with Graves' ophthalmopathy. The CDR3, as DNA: TGTGCCAGCAGCGCCTCGGCAAGCTACGAGCAGTACTTC. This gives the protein CASSASASYEQYF. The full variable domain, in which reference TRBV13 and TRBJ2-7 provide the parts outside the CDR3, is AAGVIQSPRHLIKEKRETATLKCYPIPRHDTVYWYQQGPGQDPQFLISFYEKMQSDKGSIPDRFSAQQFSDYHSELNMSSLELGDSALYFCASSASASYEQYFGPGTRLTVT.